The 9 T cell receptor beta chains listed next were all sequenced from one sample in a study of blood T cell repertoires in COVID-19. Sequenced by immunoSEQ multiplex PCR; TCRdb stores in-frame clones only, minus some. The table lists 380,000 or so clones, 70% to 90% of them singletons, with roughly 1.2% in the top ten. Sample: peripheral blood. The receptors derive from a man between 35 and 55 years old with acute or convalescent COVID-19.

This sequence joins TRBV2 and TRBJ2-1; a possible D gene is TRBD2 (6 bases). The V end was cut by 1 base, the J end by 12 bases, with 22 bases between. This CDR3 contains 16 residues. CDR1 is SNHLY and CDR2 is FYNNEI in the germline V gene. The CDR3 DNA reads TGTGCCAGCAGTGAAGGACTAGTCAGCTACAATGAGTGGCAGTTCTTC. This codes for CASSEGLVSYNEWQFF.

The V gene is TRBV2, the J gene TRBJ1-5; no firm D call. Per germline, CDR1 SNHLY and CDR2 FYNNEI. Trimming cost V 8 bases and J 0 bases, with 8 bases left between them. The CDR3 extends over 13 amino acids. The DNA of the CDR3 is TGTGCCAGCGTACTATTTAGCAATCAGCCCCAGCATTTT. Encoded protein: CASVLFSNQPQHF.

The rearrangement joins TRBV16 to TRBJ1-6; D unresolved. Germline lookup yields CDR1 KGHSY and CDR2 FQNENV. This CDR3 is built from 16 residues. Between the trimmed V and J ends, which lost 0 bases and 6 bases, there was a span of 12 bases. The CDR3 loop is CASSQSGGNLNSPLHF. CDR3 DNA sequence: TGTGCCAGCAGCCAATCAGGAGGGAACCTTAATTCACCCCTCCACTTT. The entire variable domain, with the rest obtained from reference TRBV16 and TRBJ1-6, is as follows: GEEVAQTPKHLVRGEGQKAKLYCAPIKGHSYVFWYQQVLKNEFKFLISFQNENVFDETGMPKERFSAKCLPNSPCSLEIQATKLEDSAVYFCASSQSGGNLNSPLHFGNGTRLTVT.

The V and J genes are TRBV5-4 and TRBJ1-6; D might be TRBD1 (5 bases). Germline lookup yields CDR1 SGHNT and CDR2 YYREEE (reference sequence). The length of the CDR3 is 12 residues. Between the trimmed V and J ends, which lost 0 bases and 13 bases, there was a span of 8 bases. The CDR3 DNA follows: TGTGCCAGCAGCTTGGGGGGGGTGCCCCTCCACTTT. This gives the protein CASSLGGVPLHF. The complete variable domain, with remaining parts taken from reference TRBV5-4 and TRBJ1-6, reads ETGVTQSPTHLIKTRGQQVTLRCSSQSGHNTVSWYQQALGQGPQFIFQYYREEENGRGNFPPRFSGLQFPNYSSELNVNALELDDSALYLCASSLGGVPLHFGNGTRLTVT.

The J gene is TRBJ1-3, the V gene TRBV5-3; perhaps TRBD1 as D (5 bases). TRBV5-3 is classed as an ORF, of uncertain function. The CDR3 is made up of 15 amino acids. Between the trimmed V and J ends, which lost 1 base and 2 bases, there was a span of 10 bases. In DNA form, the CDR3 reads TGTGCCAGAAGCTTGAGGGGAGGGACTGGAAACACCATATATTTT. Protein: CARSLRGGTGNTIYF.

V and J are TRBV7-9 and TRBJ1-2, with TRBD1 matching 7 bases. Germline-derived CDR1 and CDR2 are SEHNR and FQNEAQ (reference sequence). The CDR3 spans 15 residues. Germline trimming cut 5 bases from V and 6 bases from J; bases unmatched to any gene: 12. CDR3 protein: CASSIRQGPLHGYTF. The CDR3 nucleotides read TGTGCCAGCAGCATCCGACAGGGCCCTCTTCATGGCTACACCTTC. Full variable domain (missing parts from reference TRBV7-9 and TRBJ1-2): DTGVSQNPRHKITKRGQNVTFRCDPISEHNRLYWYRQTLGQGPEFLTYFQNEAQLEKSRLLSDRFSAERPKGSFSTLEIQRTEQGDSAMYLCASSIRQGPLHGYTFGSGTRLTVV.

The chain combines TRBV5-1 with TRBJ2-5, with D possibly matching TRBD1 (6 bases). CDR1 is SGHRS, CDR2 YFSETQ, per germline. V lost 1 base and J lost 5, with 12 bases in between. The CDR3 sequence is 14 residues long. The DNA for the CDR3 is TGCGCCAGCAGCTTGAGACAGGAGGTGGAGACCCAGTACTTC. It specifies CASSLRQEVETQYF. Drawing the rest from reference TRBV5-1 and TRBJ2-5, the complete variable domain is KAGVTQTPRYLIKTRGQQVTLSCSPISGHRSVSWYQQTPGQGLQFLFEYFSETQRNKGNFPGRFSGRQFSNSRSEMNVSTLELGDSALYLCASSLRQEVETQYFGPGTRLLVL.

CDR3 in amino acids: CASSRGQGPYGYTF. Here the CDR3 DNA reads TGTGCCAGTAGTCGGGGACAGGGCCCTTATGGCTACACCTTC. This chain connects TRBV19 to TRBJ1-2, with 9 bases that match TRBD1. Trimming at V came to 5 bases and at J to 5 bases, leaving 6 bases not matched to a gene. CDR1 is LNHDA, CDR2 SQIVND, per germline (reference sequence). The CDR3 loop spans 14 amino acids.

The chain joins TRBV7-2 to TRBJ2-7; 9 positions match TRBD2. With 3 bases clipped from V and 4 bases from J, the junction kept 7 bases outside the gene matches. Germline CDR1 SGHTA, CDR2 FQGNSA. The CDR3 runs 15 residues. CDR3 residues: CASSFRLAGHYEQYF. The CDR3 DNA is TGTGCCAGCAGCTTTCGGCTAGCGGGACATTACGAGCAGTACTTC.